This T cell receptor (beta chain) was recovered during a study of T cells in Graves' hyperthyroidism and ophthalmopathy. Germline CDR1 reads SGHTA; CDR2 reads FQGNSA. V was shortened by 8 bases and J by 7 bases, with 26 bases between the two germline ends. The CDR3 contains 17 residues. RNA transcripts served as the template for amplifying TCR beta CDR3 regions. HTBI primers were the set used in a first-round RT-PCR of the TCR CDR3. TCRdb re-analysed the multiplex PCR reads in MiXCR, keeping a single row per CDR3 protein. The table lists 530,000 or so distinct CDR3 sequences, 35% to 55% of them singletons.

What was sequenced was peripheral blood or thyroid tissue (not recorded which). The TCR was taken from a woman in her late teens or twenties with Graves' hyperthyroidism. V and J are TRBV7-2 and TRBJ1-4, with D perhaps matching TRBD1 (5 bases). The CDR3 DNA reads TGTGCCAGCTCCCCTTACGGGGAAGTAGGGGCCGGTGAAAAACTGTTTTTT. Its protein product is CASSPYGEVGAGEKLFF. Full variable domain (rest looked up from reference TRBV7-2 and TRBJ1-4): GAGVSQSPSNKVTEKGKDVELRCDPISGHTALYWYRQSLGQGLEFLIYFQGNSAPDKSGLPSDRFSAERTGGSVSTLTIQRTQQEDSAVYLCASSPYGEVGAGEKLFFGSGTQLSVL.